This T cell receptor beta chain emerged from a study of CXCR3-negative and CXCR3-positive naive CD8 T cells. The study's findings and limits: Higher TRB CDR3 hydrophobicity marked CXCR3-positive naive cells relative to CXCR3-negative naive cells.

As concerns this clonotype: Its antigen is unidentified.

Those CD8+ T cells considered naive were CD45RO-CCR7+CD27+CD95-. Preparation of TRB cDNA libraries relied on 5' RACE carrying UMI labels. After re-calling the 5' RACE reads, TCRdb lists one entry per CDR3 protein, DNA absent. In total, the table holds 130,000 to 150,000 distinct CDR3 sequences. CDR1 is SQVTM and CDR2 is ANQGSEA in the germline V gene. This CDR3 is built from 12 residues. This sequence joins TRBV29-1 and TRBJ2-7; TCRdb's D call, TRBD2, is unchecked because there is no DNA. The TCR comes from a human donor in good health. Some clones in this sample may be carry-over from other donors' samples. The source material was naive CXCR3+ CD8+ T cells from blood. The sample's subset: CD45RO-CCR7+CD27+CD95- naive CD8+ T cells expressing CXCR3 (TNR3+). This CDR3 is CSVVLAGDEQYF.